This T cell receptor beta chain was captured in a study of yellow fever vaccine responses in identical twins. Study-level points and caveats: In identical twins, vaccine T cell responses appeared partly shared and partly individual.

V lost 5 bases to trimming and J lost 2 bases, with 9 bases between them. The CDR3 is 13 residues long. In regard to this clonotype: What it recognizes is unknown.

Via MiXCR, TCRdb re-called the RT-PCR reads, giving one row per CDR3 protein. The sample has 6,000 to 9,000 distinct CDR3 sequences, 86% seen once. The chain links TRBV12-3 or TRBV12-4 to TRBJ1-1; D remains ambiguous. Sequencing used T cells from blood (PBMCs), unsorted or a sorted subset (not recorded which), obtained before or after yellow fever vaccination (not recorded which). This receptor was identified in a woman aged 18-29 years who received the yellow fever vaccine. As DNA, the CDR3 is TGTGCCAGCAGTATTTCACGTAACACTGAAGCTTTCTTT. Its protein is CASSISRNTEAFF.